The subject of this entry is one TCR beta chain. This clonotype was counted ten times or more. Its cognate antigen has yet to be identified. It has no much larger one-base neighbor in the sample; base qualities were not kept. The protocol used for the library was PCR. Sequencing used an Illumina HiSeq 2500. The public reads were reanalyzed by TCRdb: fastp trimming at Q25, MiXCR alignment, in-frame beta chains only. One record per CDR3 amino acid sequence lists the most common genes and DNA. The sample table shows about 13,000 distinct CDR3 sequences, and around 12% are seen once. Of the sample, roughly 25% is held by the ten largest clones. From cysteine to phenylalanine, the CDR3 is 13 amino acids long. Only the CDR3 DNA is retained, 39 bases long and in frame from the first base. V is shortened by 1 base, J by 4 bases, and the region joining them spans 5 bases. The germline V gene encodes CDR1 SGHAT and CDR2 FQNNGV.

The record originates from a study of CXCR3 chemokines and chemotherapy response in bladder cancer (dated by TCRdb to the early 2020s). Context from the whole study: Whether chemotherapy response in human bladder cancer was predicted by intratumoral CXCR3 chemokine system activity was examined in the study.

Sampling was conducted from a patient whose treatment included neoadjuvant chemotherapy. The rearrangement joined TRBV11-2 to TRBJ2-4; the D gene identity is not certain. This sequence was found in a human donor with bladder cancer that did not respond to neoadjuvant chemotherapy. The DNA sequence reads TGTGCCAGCAGCTTAGCCCAGAAAAACATTCAGTACTTC. This encodes CASSLAQKNIQYF.